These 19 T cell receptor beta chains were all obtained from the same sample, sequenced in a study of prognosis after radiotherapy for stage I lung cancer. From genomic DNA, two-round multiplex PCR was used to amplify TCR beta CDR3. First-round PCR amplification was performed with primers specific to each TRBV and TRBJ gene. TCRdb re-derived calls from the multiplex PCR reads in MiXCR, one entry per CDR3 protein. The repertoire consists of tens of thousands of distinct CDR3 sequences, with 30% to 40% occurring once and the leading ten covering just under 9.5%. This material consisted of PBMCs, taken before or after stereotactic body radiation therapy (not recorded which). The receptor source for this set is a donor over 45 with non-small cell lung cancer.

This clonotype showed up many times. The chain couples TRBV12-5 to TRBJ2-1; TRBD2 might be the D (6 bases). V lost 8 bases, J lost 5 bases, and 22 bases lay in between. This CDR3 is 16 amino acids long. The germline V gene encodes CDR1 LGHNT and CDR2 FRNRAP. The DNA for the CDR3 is TGTGCTAGTCGGGCGGGGCGAACTCCCCGGAACAATGAGCAGTTCTTC. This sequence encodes CASRAGRTPRNNEQFF.

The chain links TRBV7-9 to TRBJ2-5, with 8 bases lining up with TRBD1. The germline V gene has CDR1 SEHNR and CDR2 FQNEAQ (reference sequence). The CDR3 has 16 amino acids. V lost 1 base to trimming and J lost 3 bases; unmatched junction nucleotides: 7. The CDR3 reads CASSLGGAGGEETQYF. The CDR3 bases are TGTGCCAGCAGCTTAGGTGGGGCAGGGGGCGAAGAGACCCAGTACTTC.

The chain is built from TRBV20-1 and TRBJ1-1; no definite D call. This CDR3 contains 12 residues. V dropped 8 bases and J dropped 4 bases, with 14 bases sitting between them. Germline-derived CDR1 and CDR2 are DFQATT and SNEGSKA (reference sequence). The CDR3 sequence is CSSRPWVTEAFF. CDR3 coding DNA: TGCAGTTCCAGGCCATGGGTCACTGAAGCTTTCTTT.

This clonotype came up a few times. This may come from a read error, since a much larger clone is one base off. As DNA, the CDR3 is TGTGCCAGCAGTTACGGACTAGCGGGACATAGTGGAGGGGCCAACGTCATGACTTTC. This codes for CASSYGLAGHSGGANVMTF. J is TRBJ2-6 and V is TRBV6-5; TRBD2 agrees at 12 bases. The CDR3 is 19 residues long. The V gene's germline CDR1 is MNHEY and CDR2 SVGAGI.

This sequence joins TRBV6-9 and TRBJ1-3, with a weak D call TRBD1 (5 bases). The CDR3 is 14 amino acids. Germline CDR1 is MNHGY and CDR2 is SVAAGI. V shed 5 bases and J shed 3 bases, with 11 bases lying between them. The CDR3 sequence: CASSGTGGGNTIYF. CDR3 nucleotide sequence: TGTGCCAGCAGTGGAACAGGTGGTGGAAACACCATATATTTT.

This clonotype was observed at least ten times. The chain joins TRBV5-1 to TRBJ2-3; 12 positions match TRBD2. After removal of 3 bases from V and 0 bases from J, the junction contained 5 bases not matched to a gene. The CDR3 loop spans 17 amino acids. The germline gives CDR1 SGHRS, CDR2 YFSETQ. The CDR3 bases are TGCGCCAGCAGCTCTCTGCTAGCGGGGGGGAGCACAGATACGCAGTATTTT. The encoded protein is CASSSLLAGGSTDTQYF.

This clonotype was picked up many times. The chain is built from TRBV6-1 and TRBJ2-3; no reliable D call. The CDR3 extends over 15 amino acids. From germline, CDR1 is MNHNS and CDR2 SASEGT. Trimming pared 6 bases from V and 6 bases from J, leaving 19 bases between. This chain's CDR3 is CASSQNGQSLDTQYF. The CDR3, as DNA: TGTGCCAGCAGCCAAAATGGGCAGAGTTTGGATACGCAGTATTTT.

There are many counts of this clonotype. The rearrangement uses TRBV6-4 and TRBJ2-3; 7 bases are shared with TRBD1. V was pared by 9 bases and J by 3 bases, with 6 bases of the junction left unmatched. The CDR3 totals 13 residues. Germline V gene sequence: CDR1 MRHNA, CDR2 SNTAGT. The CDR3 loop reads CARTAGGTDTQYF. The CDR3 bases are TGTGCCAGGACAGCAGGGGGAACAGATACGCAGTATTTT.

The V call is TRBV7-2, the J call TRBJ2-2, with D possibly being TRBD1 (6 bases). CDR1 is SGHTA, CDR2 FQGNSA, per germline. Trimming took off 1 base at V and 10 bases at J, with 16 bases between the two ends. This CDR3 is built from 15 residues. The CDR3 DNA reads TGTGCCAGCAGCTTAGGAACAGGGCTGGCCTTGGAGCTGTTTTTT. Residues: CASSLGTGLALELFF.

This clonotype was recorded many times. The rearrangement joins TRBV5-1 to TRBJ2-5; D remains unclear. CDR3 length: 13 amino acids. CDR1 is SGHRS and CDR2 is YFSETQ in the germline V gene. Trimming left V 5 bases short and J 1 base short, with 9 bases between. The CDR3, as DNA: TGCGCCAGCAGATATCAGTTCCAAGAGACCCAGTACTTC. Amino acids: CASRYQFQETQYF.

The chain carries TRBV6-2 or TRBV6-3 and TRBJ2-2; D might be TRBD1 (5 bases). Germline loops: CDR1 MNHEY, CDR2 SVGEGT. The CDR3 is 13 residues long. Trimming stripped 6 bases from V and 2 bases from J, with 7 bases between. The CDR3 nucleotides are TGTGCCAGCAGGACAGATAACACCGGGGAGCTGTTTTTT. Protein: CASRTDNTGELFF.

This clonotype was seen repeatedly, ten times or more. CDR3 nucleotides: TGTGCCAGCAGCTTAGATAACGGACTTACAGAGCAGTACTTC. Translating it yields CASSLDNGLTEQYF. The J gene is TRBJ2-7, the V gene TRBV7-2; perhaps TRBD2 as D (5 bases). Germline CDR1 reads SGHTA; CDR2 reads FQGNSA. V was trimmed by 1 base and J by 7 bases, leaving 14 bases between them. The CDR3 covers 14 residues.

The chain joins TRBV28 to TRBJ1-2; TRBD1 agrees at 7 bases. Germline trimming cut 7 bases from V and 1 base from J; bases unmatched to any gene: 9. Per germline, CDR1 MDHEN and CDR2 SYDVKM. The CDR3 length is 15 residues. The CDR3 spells CASTRSGTVNYGYTF. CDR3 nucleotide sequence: TGTGCCAGCACCCGCTCGGGGACAGTTAACTATGGCTACACCTTC.

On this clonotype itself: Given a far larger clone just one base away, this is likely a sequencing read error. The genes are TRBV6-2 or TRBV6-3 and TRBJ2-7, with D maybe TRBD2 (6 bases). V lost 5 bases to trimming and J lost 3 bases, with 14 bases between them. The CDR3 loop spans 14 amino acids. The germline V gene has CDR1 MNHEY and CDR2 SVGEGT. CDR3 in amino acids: CASSRERVIYEQYF. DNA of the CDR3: TGTGCCAGCAGTCGGGAGAGGGTCATCTACGAGCAGTACTTC.

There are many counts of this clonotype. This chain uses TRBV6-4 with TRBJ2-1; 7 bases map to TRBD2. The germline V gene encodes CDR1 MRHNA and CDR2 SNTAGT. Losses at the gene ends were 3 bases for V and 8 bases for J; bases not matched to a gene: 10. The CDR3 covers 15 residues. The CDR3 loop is CASSDKVAGNYEQFF. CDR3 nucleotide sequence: TGTGCCAGCAGTGATAAGGTAGCGGGTAACTATGAGCAGTTCTTC.

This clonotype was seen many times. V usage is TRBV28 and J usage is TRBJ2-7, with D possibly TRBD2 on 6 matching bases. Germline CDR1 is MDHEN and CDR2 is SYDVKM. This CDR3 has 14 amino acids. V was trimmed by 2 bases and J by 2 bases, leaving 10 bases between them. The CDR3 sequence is CASSLRLVAYEQYF. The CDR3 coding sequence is TGTGCCAGCAGTTTACGACTAGTCGCCTACGAGCAGTACTTC.

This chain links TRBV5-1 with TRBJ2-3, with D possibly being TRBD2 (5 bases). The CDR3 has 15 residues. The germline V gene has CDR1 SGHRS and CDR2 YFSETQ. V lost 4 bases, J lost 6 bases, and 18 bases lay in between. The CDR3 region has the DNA TGCGCCAGCAGCGTTGATAGGGTCACTAGGGATACGCAGTATTTT. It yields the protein CASSVDRVTRDTQYF.

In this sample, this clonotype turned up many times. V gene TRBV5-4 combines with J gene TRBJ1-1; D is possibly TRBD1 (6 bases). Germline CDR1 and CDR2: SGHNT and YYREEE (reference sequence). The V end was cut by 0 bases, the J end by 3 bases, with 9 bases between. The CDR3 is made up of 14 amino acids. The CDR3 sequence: CASSLARQDTEAFF. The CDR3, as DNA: TGTGCCAGCAGCTTGGCCCGACAGGACACTGAAGCTTTCTTT.

The CDR3 is CASCAKTGQGLYEQYF. The DNA of the CDR3 is TGTGCCAGCTGCGCAAAAACGGGACAGGGGCTCTACGAGCAGTACTTC. The rearrangement uses TRBV7-2 and TRBJ2-7, with TRBD1 identical over 10 bases. The V segment lost 8 bases and the J segment 3 bases; nucleotides outside the gene matches: 13. The germline V gene has CDR1 SGHTA and CDR2 FQGNSA. The CDR3 sequence is 16 residues long.